This section outlines one T cell receptor beta chain sequence together with its context. The table lists this clone with a count of one. This clone's antigen is unknown. No per-base quality is available; no much larger clone lies one base away. The CDR3, cysteine through phenylalanine, is 19 amino acids long. Left in the record is the CDR3 DNA by itself, 57 bases read in frame from the first base. Reading the germline V gene (reference sequence) gives CDR1 LGHDT and CDR2 YNNKEL. For this chain, trimming is 0 bases at the V end and 5 bases at the J end, and the number of junction bases without a gene match is 13. The immunoSEQ Assay, a bias-controlled multiplex PCR, was used to amplify TCRbeta CDR3 regions from genomic DNA. As for the authors' bioinformatics: The number of nucleated cells in each sample was estimated by amplification of reference gene primers within the assay. Sequence reads were collapsed and filtered to measure the absolute abundance of every unique TCRbeta CDR3 rearrangement. For each sample, productive Simpson clonality was calculated as the square root of Simpson's diversity index over productive rearrangements. Entries here come from immuneACCESS through TCRdb and include only in-frame sequences with V and J called. Some clones fail to appear in such tables; in the studies checked, an unresolved V gene covers under half of the shortfall, and the cause of the remainder is unknown. Clone size and the V and J calls come from that table; the DNA yielded D and trimming. The sample contains 320,000 or so clones, over 80% of them found a single time. Jointly, the top ten make up 5% of the sample.

This sample is part of a study of blood T cell repertoires in COVID-19 (dated by TCRdb to 2018 to 2020). Context from the whole study: Samples from collaborators originated in the United States, Italy and Spain and spanned both the acute and convalescent phases of COVID-19. The repertoires were made available in a free public database intended to serve as a resource for research on the immune response to SARS-CoV-2. Sample metadata almost always included a de-identified subject ID, COVID-19 status, age in years and sex. The prospective study material was composed of cDNA or gDNA derived from T cells, B-cell-depleted T cells, or PBMCs. The dataset comprised deeply sampled blood TCRbeta repertoires from subjects exposed to, actively infected with, or recovered from COVID-19. Samples were obtained from the ongoing ImmuneRACE study (first 160 participants) and from some 1,200 subjects provided by 6 global collaborators. Where available, HLA class I and class II types were taken from metadata supplied by the sample provider and were not determined by assay-based typing. Here is what the overall study found, with its caveats: Clinical and demographic metadata were provided uncurated, with the amount varying by source and participant.

Enrolling through a virtual design, the prospective study's participants ranged in age from about 18 to 89 years and lived across 20 to 30 United States geographic areas. To assign participants to cohorts, the prospective study relied on clinical history that participants themselves reported in a screening survey and a study questionnaire. ImmuneRACE Cohort 3 recovered participants were defined by two consecutive negative NP/OP PCR tests, healthcare professional clearance, or symptom resolution. In the prospective study, mobile phlebotomists collected whole blood, serum and a nasopharyngeal or oropharyngeal swab from each participant. Participants in the prospective study had the option to provide additional blood draws and questionnaires over a roughly 2-month period. Before DNA extraction, blood samples from the prospective study were shipped at room temperature or frozen.

This TCR was sampled from a man younger than 45 who had recovered from COVID-19. Here the chain combines TRBV3-1 (or the pseudogene TRBV3-2) and TRBJ1-6, with 7 central nucleotides matching TRBD1. Sequenced sample: PBMCs or T cells enriched from blood (not recorded which). The DNA reads TGTGCCAGCAGCCAAGATATAAGACAGGGAGTCCTCAATAATTCACCCCTCCACTTT. This translates into CASSQDIRQGVLNNSPLHF.